This note documents a single T cell receptor (beta chain) sequence. What it binds is not known. Germline assignment: CDR1 MNHNS and CDR2 SASEGT. This CDR3 is built from 16 residues. V lost 2 bases, J lost 8 bases, and 16 bases lay in between. The PCR was carried out with 60 Vbeta primers and 13 Jbeta primers. TCRdb's copy holds only in-frame clones and misses some; the assay was immunoSEQ multiplex PCR. Here the sample spans more than 95,000 clones, 60% to 75% being singletons. The sample is drawn from a study of cytomegalovirus exposure and HLA in healthy donors. Study-level results: Rare sequences made up most TCRs, while some public TCRs were found in many donors.

The V and J genes are TRBV6-1 and TRBJ1-6; D remains unclear. This receptor was taken from a female donor in good health and CMV-seropositive. The material sequenced was PBMCs. The CDR3 DNA reads TGTGCCAGCAGTGAATACGAGCGCGGGCCCTATTCACCCCTCCACTTT. It is translated as CASSEYERGPYSPLHF.